Listed below are T cell receptor beta chains from one sample, sequenced in a study of response to subunit inactivated influenza vaccine. TCRdb reprocessed the RT-PCR reads via MiXCR and lists one record per CDR3 protein. This table holds fewer than 250,000 distinct CDR3 sequences, about an eighth found once. The specimen was CD8+ T cells sorted from PBMCs, collected roughly 5 days after vaccination. These receptors came from a man between 50 and 59 years old who received an inactivated influenza vaccine. Each CDR3 is given with its conserved first and last residue. A D gene is named only where the DNA matches it firmly. Size is stated for part of the rows, as once, few or many counts, or as a class when the clone is expanded.

D gene	clone size	V gene	J gene	CDR3 protein	CDR3 DNA
-	many	TRBV11-2	TRBJ1-1	CASSLGPGAQAEAFF	TGTGCCAGCAGCTTAGGGCCAGGGGCACAAGCTGAAGCTTTCTTT
TRBD2	-	TRBV20-1	TRBJ2-7	CSIPGTSGRAYEQYF	TGCAGTATACCCGGGACTAGCGGGAGGGCCTACGAGCAGTACTTC
-	few	TRBV4-3	TRBJ1-2	CASSQAPGQHYGYTF	TGCGCCAGCAGCCAAGCACCCGGACAGCACTATGGCTACACCTTC
-	few	TRBV12-3/TRBV12-4	TRBJ2-3	CASSLRGGATDTQYF	TGTGCCAGCAGTTTAAGAGGGGGGGCCACAGATACGCAGTATTTT
-	many	TRBV7-9	TRBJ2-7	CASSSIVGTGYGEEQYF	TGTGCCAGCAGCTCCATTGTAGGTACAGGGTACGGAGAAGAGCAGTACTTC
TRBD2	many	TRBV6-2/TRBV6-3	TRBJ2-1	CASSYSRGGFYNEQFF	TGTGCCAGCAGTTACTCTCGGGGGGGCTTCTACAATGAGCAGTTCTTC
-	few	TRBV7-2	TRBJ2-7	CASSPSVYYEQYF	TGTGCCAGCAGCCCTAGCGTGTACTACGAGCAGTACTTC
TRBD1	-	TRBV2	TRBJ1-2	CASSETGVGSGYTF	TGTGCCAGCAGTGAGACAGGGGTAGGCAGTGGCTACACCTTC
TRBD2	few	TRBV7-8	TRBJ2-1	CASSSPAGGQNEQFF	TGTGCCAGCAGCTCCCCAGCGGGGGGGCAGAATGAGCAGTTCTTC
-	few	TRBV6-2/TRBV6-3	TRBJ1-5	CASGISGQKPQHF	TGTGCCAGCGGAATTTCAGGGCAGAAGCCCCAGCATTTT
TRBD1	few	TRBV14	TRBJ2-5	CASSQLGTGGTETQYF	TGTGCCAGCAGCCAACTAGGGACAGGGGGCACGGAGACCCAGTACTTC
TRBD2	-	TRBV25-1	TRBJ2-1	CASSARTSSYNEQFF	TGTGCCAGCAGTGCTCGGACTAGCTCCTACAATGAGCAGTTCTTC
-	-	TRBV6-2/TRBV6-3	TRBJ1-2	CASSFSRVDGYTF	TGTGCCAGCAGTTTCTCCAGGGTGGACGGCTACACCTTC
TRBD2	-	TRBV7-8	TRBJ2-3	CASSLVLAITDTQYF	TGTGCCAGCAGCTTAGTACTAGCGATCACAGATACGCAGTATTTT
-	-	TRBV7-9	TRBJ2-3	CASSFPVGASTDTQYF	TGTGCCAGCAGCTTCCCAGTCGGGGCCAGCACAGATACGCAGTATTTT
-	few	TRBV4-3	TRBJ2-5	CASSQEETRGDGETQYF	TGCGCCAGCAGCCAAGAAGAAACTAGGGGGGACGGGGAGACCCAGTACTTC
TRBD2	-	TRBV7-6	TRBJ2-1	CASSLEVWTSGHNEQFF	TGTGCCAGCAGCTTAGAAGTCTGGACTAGCGGGCACAATGAGCAGTTCTTC
-	-	TRBV6-1	TRBJ2-2	CASSPQGYGGELFF	TGTGCCAGCAGTCCACAGGGTTACGGCGGGGAGCTGTTTTTT
-	-	TRBV3-1	TRBJ1-1	CASTNGLNTEAFF	TGTGCCAGCACCAACGGACTGAACACTGAAGCTTTCTTT
TRBD1	-	TRBV9	TRBJ2-1	CASAAGGNEQFF	TGTGCCAGCGCGGCAGGGGGCAATGAGCAGTTCTTC
TRBD1	many	TRBV29-1	TRBJ2-7	CSVGGQRTYEQYF	TGCAGCGTAGGGGGACAGCGAACCTACGAGCAGTACTTC
-	-	TRBV6-2/TRBV6-3	TRBJ1-2	CASSYSKAHPVGGYTF	TGTGCCAGCAGTTACTCAAAGGCCCACCCTGTGGGTGGCTACACCTTC
TRBD1	-	TRBV12-3/TRBV12-4	TRBJ1-5	CASSFGGQGTQPQHF	TGTGCCAGCAGTTTCGGAGGACAGGGTACTCAGCCCCAGCATTTT
TRBD1	-	TRBV5-5	TRBJ1-2	CASSSISTGGQEGYTF	TGTGCCAGCAGCTCGATTTCCACAGGGGGTCAAGAAGGCTACACCTTC
-	-	TRBV15	TRBJ1-2	CATSRDGVPNYGYTF	TGTGCCACCAGCAGAGATGGGGTCCCCAACTATGGCTACACCTTC
-	many	TRBV7-2	TRBJ2-1	CASSLAAGQGSYNEQFF	TGTGCCAGCAGCTTGGCGGCCGGGCAAGGGTCCTACAATGAGCAGTTCTTC
-	few	TRBV4-3	TRBJ1-2	CASSQAGVYGYTF	TGCGCCAGCAGCCAAGCAGGGGTTTATGGCTACACCTTC
-	few	TRBV28	TRBJ1-1	CASSFMGHTEAFF	TGTGCCAGCAGTTTTATGGGACACACTGAAGCTTTCTTT
-	-	TRBV7-9	TRBJ2-5	CASSSRERTKETQYF	TGTGCCAGCAGCTCCCGGGAACGCACTAAAGAGACCCAGTACTTC
TRBD1	few	TRBV12-3/TRBV12-4	TRBJ2-7	CASSWTGVNYEQYF	TGTGCCAGCAGTTGGACAGGGGTAAACTACGAGCAGTACTTC
TRBD2	-	TRBV7-2	TRBJ2-5	CASSLVPGGRVETQYF	TGTGCCAGCAGCTTAGTCCCGGGGGGGCGGGTTGAGACCCAGTACTTC
-	-	TRBV29-1	TRBJ1-1	CSVEDRTAEAFF	TGCAGCGTTGAAGATCGAACAGCTGAAGCTTTCTTT
-	few	TRBV28	TRBJ2-5	CASSLPQGDYLQETQYF	TGTGCCAGCAGTTTACCGCAGGGGGACTACTTACAAGAGACCCAGTACTTC
-	-	TRBV5-1	TRBJ2-1	CASSLNLANEQFF	TGCGCCAGCAGCTTGAACCTAGCGAATGAGCAGTTCTTC
TRBD1	-	TRBV4-3	TRBJ2-7	CASSHVVGTGAYEQYF	TGCGCCAGCAGCCACGTTGTGGGGACAGGGGCGTACGAGCAGTACTTC
-	few	TRBV6-5	TRBJ2-1	CASSYGASDEQFF	TGTGCCAGCAGTTACGGGGCTAGCGATGAGCAGTTCTTC
-	few	TRBV7-2	TRBJ2-1	CASSLHGTPNNEQFF	TGTGCCAGCAGCTTGCACGGGACACCTAACAATGAGCAGTTCTTC
-	few	TRBV2	TRBJ1-1	CASSESAGGNTEAFF	TGTGCCAGCAGTGAATCTGCCGGAGGGAACACTGAAGCTTTCTTT
-	-	TRBV6-5	TRBJ2-3	CASSYSGREGTDTQYF	TGTGCCAGCAGTTACTCGGGACGGGAAGGCACAGATACGCAGTATTTT
-	-	TRBV11-2	TRBJ2-5	CASSHTTRLGGETQYF	TGTGCCAGCAGCCACACGACAAGGTTGGGGGGAGAGACCCAGTACTTC
TRBD1	-	TRBV5-1	TRBJ1-4	CASSDQDRSEEKLFF	TGCGCCAGCAGCGATCAGGACAGGAGCGAGGAAAAACTGTTTTTT
TRBD1	-	TRBV27	TRBJ2-7	CASWDSGYEQYF	TGTGCCAGCTGGGACAGCGGCTACGAGCAGTACTTC
TRBD1	-	TRBV10-2	TRBJ2-7	CASSESDRGLYEQYF	TGCGCCAGCAGTGAGTCGGACAGGGGGCTCTACGAGCAGTACTTC
TRBD1	few	TRBV7-2	TRBJ2-1	CASSLLHRGLNNEQFF	TGTGCCAGCAGCTTACTCCACAGGGGGCTTAACAATGAGCAGTTCTTC
-	few	TRBV7-7	TRBJ2-2	CASSFPGRKTAGELFF	TGTGCCAGCAGCTTCCCGGGACGAAAAACGGCCGGGGAGCTGTTTTTT
-	-	TRBV20-1	TRBJ2-7	CSAFTRLSSYEQYF	TGCAGTGCTTTCACGAGACTGAGCTCCTACGAGCAGTACTTC
TRBD2	few	TRBV4-3	TRBJ2-7	CASSQLAGRYEQYF	TGCGCCAGCAGCCAACTAGCGGGAAGATACGAGCAGTACTTC
-	-	TRBV29-1	TRBJ2-3	CSVLLISSTDTQYF	TGCAGCGTCCTTCTTATCAGCTCCACAGATACGCAGTATTTT
-	few	TRBV10-3	TRBJ1-1	CAISEPALGEPGLKGTEAFF	TGTGCCATCAGTGAGCCAGCGTTAGGGGAACCGGGACTCAAAGGCACTGAAGCTTTCTTT
-	few	TRBV6-1	TRBJ2-7	CASTKEQGRTYEQYF	TGTGCCAGCACCAAAGAACAGGGGAGGACCTACGAGCAGTACTTC
-	-	TRBV3-1	TRBJ2-3	CASSQEPKLHTQYF	TGTGCCAGCAGCCAAGAGCCTAAGTTACATACGCAGTATTTT
TRBD2	-	TRBV7-3	TRBJ2-3	CASSTKTSGSTDTQYF	TGTGCCAGCAGCACAAAGACTAGCGGAAGCACAGATACGCAGTATTTT
-	-	TRBV2	TRBJ2-1	CASTDGVIRYNEQFF	TGTGCCAGCACCGACGGAGTTATTCGCTACAATGAGCAGTTCTTC
-	-	TRBV20-1	TRBJ2-3	CSAEETFSSTDTQYF	TGCAGTGCTGAGGAGACATTCTCTAGCACAGATACGCAGTATTTT
-	many	TRBV27	TRBJ2-2	CASSPQGGAANGELFF	TGTGCCAGCAGCCCCCAGGGGGGGGCGGCGAACGGGGAGCTGTTTTTT
-	-	TRBV6-5	TRBJ2-3	CASSYVRVTDTQYF	TGTGCCAGCAGTTATGTCCGCGTGACAGATACGCAGTATTTT
TRBD2	-	TRBV30	TRBJ2-5	CAWEGLAGEETQYF	TGTGCCTGGGAAGGACTAGCGGGAGAAGAGACCCAGTACTTC
-	-	TRBV19	TRBJ2-1	CASSISRVYYNEQFF	TGTGCCAGTAGTATCTCCAGGGTATACTACAATGAGCAGTTCTTC
TRBD2	few	TRBV15	TRBJ2-7	CATSSLPGLAATYEQYF	TGTGCCACCAGCAGCTTACCGGGACTAGCGGCGACCTACGAGCAGTACTTC
-	few	TRBV27	TRBJ1-1	CASSPLLDGPQFFF	TGTGCCAGCAGTCCCTTGTTAGACGGCCCTCAATTTTTCTTT